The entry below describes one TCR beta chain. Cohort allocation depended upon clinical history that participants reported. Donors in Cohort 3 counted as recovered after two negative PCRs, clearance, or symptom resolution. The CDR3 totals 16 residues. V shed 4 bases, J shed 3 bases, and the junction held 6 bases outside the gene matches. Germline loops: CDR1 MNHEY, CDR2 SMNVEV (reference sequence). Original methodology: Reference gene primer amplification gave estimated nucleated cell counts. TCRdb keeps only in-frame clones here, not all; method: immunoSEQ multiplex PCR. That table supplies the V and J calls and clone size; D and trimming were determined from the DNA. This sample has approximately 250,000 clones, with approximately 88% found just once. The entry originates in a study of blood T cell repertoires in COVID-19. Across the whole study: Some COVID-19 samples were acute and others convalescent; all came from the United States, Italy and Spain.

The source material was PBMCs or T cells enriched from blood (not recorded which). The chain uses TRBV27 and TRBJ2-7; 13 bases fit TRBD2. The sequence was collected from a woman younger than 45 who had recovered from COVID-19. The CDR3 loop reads CASSSPWTSGSYEQYF. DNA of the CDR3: TGTGCCAGCAGTTCCCCCTGGACTAGCGGGAGCTACGAGCAGTACTTC.